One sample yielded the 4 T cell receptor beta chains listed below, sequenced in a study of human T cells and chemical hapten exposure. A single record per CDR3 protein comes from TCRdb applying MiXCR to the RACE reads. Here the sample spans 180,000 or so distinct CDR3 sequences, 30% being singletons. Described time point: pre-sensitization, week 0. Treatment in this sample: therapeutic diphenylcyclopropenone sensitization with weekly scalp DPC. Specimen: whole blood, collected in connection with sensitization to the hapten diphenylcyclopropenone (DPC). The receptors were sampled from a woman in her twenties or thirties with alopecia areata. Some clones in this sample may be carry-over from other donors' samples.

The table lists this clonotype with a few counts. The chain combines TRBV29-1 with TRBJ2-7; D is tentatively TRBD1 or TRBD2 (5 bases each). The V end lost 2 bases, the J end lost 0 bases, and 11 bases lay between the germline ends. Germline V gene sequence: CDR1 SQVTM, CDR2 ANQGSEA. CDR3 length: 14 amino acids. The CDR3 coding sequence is TGCAGCGTTGAATCGGCAGGGAGCTCCTACGAGCAGTACTTC. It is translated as CSVESAGSSYEQYF.

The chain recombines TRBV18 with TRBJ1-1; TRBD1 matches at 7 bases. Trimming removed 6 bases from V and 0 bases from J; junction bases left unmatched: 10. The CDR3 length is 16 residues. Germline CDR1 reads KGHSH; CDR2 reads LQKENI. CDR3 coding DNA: TGTGCCAGCTCGTCAACGACCGGGACAGTGAACACTGAAGCTTTCTTT. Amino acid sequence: CASSSTTGTVNTEAFF.

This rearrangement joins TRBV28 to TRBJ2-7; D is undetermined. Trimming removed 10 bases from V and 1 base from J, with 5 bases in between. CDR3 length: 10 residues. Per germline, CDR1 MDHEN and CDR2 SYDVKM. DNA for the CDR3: TGTGCCACCGAATCCTACGAGCAGTACTTC. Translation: CATESYEQYF.

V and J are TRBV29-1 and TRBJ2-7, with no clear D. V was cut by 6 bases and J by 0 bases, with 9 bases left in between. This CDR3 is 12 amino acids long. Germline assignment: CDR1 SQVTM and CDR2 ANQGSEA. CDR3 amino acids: CSVRDNSYEQYF. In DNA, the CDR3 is TGCAGCGTCCGTGACAACTCCTACGAGCAGTACTTC.